This T cell receptor beta chain was captured by sequencing in a study of T cells in Graves' hyperthyroidism and ophthalmopathy. Turning to the study itself: Blood was drawn when the patient was first diagnosed and still untreated. Broader study findings: Most expanded thyroid clonotypes above 0.001 recurred in blood.

This clonotype was counted ten times or more. Its antigen is not known. The germline gives CDR1 SGDLS, CDR2 YYNGEE. The CDR3 sequence is 14 residues long. V was clipped by 4 bases and J by 1 base, with 12 bases between them. The TCR beta CDR3 regions underwent amplification using RNA transcripts as the source. HTBI primers drove first-round RT-PCR of the TCR CDR3. TCRdb recomputed calls from the multiplex PCR reads with MiXCR, one row per CDR3 protein. The table records about 160,000 distinct CDR3 sequences, roughly 9.4% of them present only once. Diagnoses used clinical symptoms, serum thyroxine and TRAb, thyroid ultrasound and orbital computed tomography.

J is TRBJ2-7 and V is TRBV9; no definite D call. Material for sequencing was blood. The clonotype comes from a woman aged 18-35 years with Graves' hyperthyroidism that later progressed to Graves' ophthalmopathy. This chain's CDR3 is CASSPMGLSYEQYF. The CDR3 nucleotides read TGTGCCAGCAGCCCCATGGGGTTATCCTACGAGCAGTACTTC.